This TCR beta chain stems from a study of cytomegalovirus exposure and HLA in healthy donors. Study-wide results and caveats: Donors were assumed by presence/absence analyses to have roughly uniform sequencing depth. Within the data, a cluster of highly shared sequence variants was likely a sequencing artifact.

The CDR3 is made up of 13 amino acids. Germline-derived CDR1 and CDR2 are MDHEN and SYDVKM. Losses at the gene ends were 8 bases for V and 4 bases for J; bases not matched to a gene: 6. On this clone itself: No antigen is known for it.

In the PCR, 60 Vbeta and 13 Jbeta primers were used. Measured with immunoSEQ multiplex PCR; TCRdb has only the in-frame clones, and not every one. The table shows some 180,000 clones, with about 80% occurring only once. The clonotype originates from a man aged 40-55 years in good health and CMV-seronegative. Sequenced material: PBMCs. The V gene is TRBV28, the J gene TRBJ2-7; TRBD2 matches 9 bases. CDR3 protein: CASQRGDGYEQYF. DNA for the CDR3: TGTGCCAGCCAGCGGGGGGATGGGTACGAGCAGTACTTC.